This T cell receptor (beta chain) emerged from a study of blood T cell repertoires in COVID-19. Study as a whole: COVID-19 samples, acute and convalescent, were from the United States, Italy and Spain.

This CDR3 is 14 amino acids long. Germline-derived CDR1 and CDR2 are SNHLY and FYNNEI. V lost 2 bases, J lost 2 bases, and 9 bases lay in between. Participant-reported clinical history was the basis for cohort assignment. Sequenced by immunoSEQ multiplex PCR; TCRdb stores in-frame clones only, minus some. The table has 120,000 to 150,000 clones, 84% seen once. The sequence was collected from a woman aged 45-65 years who had been exposed to COVID-19. The source material was PBMCs or T cells enriched from blood (not recorded which). The gene calls are TRBV2 and TRBJ1-2; perhaps TRBD1 as D (6 bases). CDR3 DNA sequence: TGTGCCAGCAGTGAAACAGGGATGAACTATGGCTACACCTTC. Translation: CASSETGMNYGYTF.